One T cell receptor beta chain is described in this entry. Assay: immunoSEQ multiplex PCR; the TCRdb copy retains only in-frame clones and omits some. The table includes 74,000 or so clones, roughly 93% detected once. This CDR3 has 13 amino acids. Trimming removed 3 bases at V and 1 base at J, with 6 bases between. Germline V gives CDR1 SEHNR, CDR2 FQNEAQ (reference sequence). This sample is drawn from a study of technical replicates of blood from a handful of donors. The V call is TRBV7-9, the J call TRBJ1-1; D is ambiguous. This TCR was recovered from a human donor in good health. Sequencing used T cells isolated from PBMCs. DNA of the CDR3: TGTGCCAGCAGCTTGGAGGCGAACACTGAAGCTTTCTTT. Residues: CASSLEANTEAFF.